The 19 T cell receptor beta chains reported below all come from one sample, sequenced in a study of blood T cells in healthy people across ages. The second PCR ran roughly 6 to 11 cycles with a sample-barcoded 5' primer and J-beta primers. TCRdb reprocessed the 5' RACE reads with MiXCR, giving one entry per CDR3 protein. The profile shows roughly 730,000 distinct CDR3 sequences, roughly 56% of them singletons. Sequenced: blood. The receptors originated from a man in his forties in good health.

This clonotype was counted a single time. V gene TRBV6-1 combines with J gene TRBJ2-1; TRBD1 might be the D (6 bases). Per germline, CDR1 MNHNS and CDR2 SASEGT. CDR3 length equals 12 residues. Between the trimmed V and J ends, which lost 8 bases and 4 bases, there was a span of 9 bases. In DNA, the CDR3 is TGTGCCAGCGACACAGGGTACAATGAGCAGTTCTTC. Its translation is CASDTGYNEQFF.

The chain is built from TRBV2 and TRBJ1-2; 9 nucleotides agree with TRBD1. The ends lost 4 bases at V and 0 bases at J; junction bases unmatched: 6. CDR1 SNHLY and CDR2 FYNNEI come from the germline V gene. The CDR3 spans 16 residues. CDR3 bases: TGTGCCAGCAGTGGGACAGGGGAATTTGCTAACTATGGCTACACCTTC. Amino acids: CASSGTGEFANYGYTF.

This clonotype has more than one count but fewer than ten. The chain combines TRBV20-1 with TRBJ2-5, with 14 positions matching TRBD2. Trimming at V came to 6 bases and at J to 2 bases, leaving 11 bases not matched to a gene. The CDR3 covers 17 residues. Germline assignment: CDR1 DFQATT and CDR2 SNEGSKA (reference sequence). This chain's CDR3 is CSASGEGTSGSQETQYF. DNA of the CDR3: TGCAGTGCCTCCGGGGAGGGGACTAGCGGGAGTCAAGAGACCCAGTACTTC.

This clonotype was seen more than once but under ten times. This chain links TRBV7-2 with TRBJ2-5; D might be TRBD2 (5 bases). This CDR3 comprises 16 residues. Germline CDR1 is SGHTA and CDR2 is FQGNSA. The ends were cut back, 2 bases at V and 0 bases at J, with 13 bases in the middle. CDR3 sequence: CASSLRRFSYQETQYF. CDR3 nucleotides: TGTGCCAGCAGCTTAAGGAGGTTTTCGTACCAAGAGACCCAGTACTTC.

The rearrangement joins TRBV2 to TRBJ1-2; D might be TRBD1 (6 bases). Trimming pared 6 bases from V and 4 bases from J, leaving 9 bases between. CDR1 and CDR2 (germline): SNHLY, FYNNEI. This CDR3 spans 12 amino acids. CDR3 DNA: TGTGCCAGCAGAATGGACAGCTATGGCTACACCTTC. It codes for CASRMDSYGYTF.

This clonotype has only one observation. The chain joins TRBV12-3 or TRBV12-4 to TRBJ2-7, with D perhaps matching TRBD2 (5 bases). The J call is in doubt because the DNA end fits TRBJ2-5 better. The CDR3 runs 16 residues. The CDR3 is CASSPNWLAARETQYF. CDR3 DNA sequence: TGTGCCAGCAGCCCTAACTGGCTAGCAGCGCGGGAGACCCAGTACTTC.

The chain has TRBV20-1 and TRBJ1-1; 7 nucleotides line up with TRBD1. With V trimmed by 3 bases and J by 1 base, 11 bases remained unmatched. Germline V gene sequence: CDR1 DFQATT, CDR2 SNEGSKA (reference sequence). The CDR3 spans 16 residues. CDR3: CSASRRRGQQNTEAFF. In DNA, the CDR3 is TGCAGTGCTAGTCGGCGCAGGGGACAGCAGAACACTGAAGCTTTCTTT.

J is TRBJ2-4 and V is TRBV6-2 or TRBV6-3; no firm D call. Per the germline V gene, CDR1 is MNHEY and CDR2 is SVGEGT. V was cut by 6 bases and J by 6 bases, with 9 bases left in between. The CDR3 extends over 12 amino acids. The CDR3 bases are TGTGCCAGCAGCCGGAACCGAAACATTCAGTACTTC. It specifies CASSRNRNIQYF.

The chain has TRBV2 and TRBJ2-1, with a weak D call TRBD2 (7 bases). Trimming left V 7 bases short and J 10 bases short, with 20 bases between. CDR1 is SNHLY and CDR2 is FYNNEI in the germline V gene. CDR3 size: 14 residues. CDR3 in amino acids: CASKGGNVFEEQFF. The DNA for the CDR3 is TGTGCCAGCAAGGGGGGGAATGTTTTTGAGGAGCAGTTCTTC.

This clonotype was found a few times. The V gene is TRBV12-3 or TRBV12-4, the J gene TRBJ2-6, with 10 bases that match TRBD1. This CDR3 contains 21 residues. The V segment lost 5 bases and the J segment 0 bases; nucleotides outside the gene matches: 16. The CDR3 reads CASSTRDRGRGERSGANVLTF. Written as DNA, the CDR3 is TGTGCCAGCAGTACCCGGGACAGGGGTCGCGGGGAACGCTCTGGGGCCAACGTCCTGACTTTC.

On this clonotype itself: Relative to the germline gene, one junction end is altered; a read error may explain this. The rearrangement uses TRBV27 and TRBJ2-3; D possibly corresponds to TRBD2 (5 bases). Germline CDR1 is MNHEY and CDR2 is SMNVEV (reference sequence). The CDR3 extends over 13 amino acids. The CDR3 region is CASSLSSTETQYF. CDR3 nucleotides: TGTGCCAGCAGTTTGTCTAGCACAGAGACGCAGTATTTT.

This clonotype was seen just once. V and J are TRBV6-2 or TRBV6-3 and TRBJ1-4, with unresolved D. The CDR3 spans 14 residues. Germline lookup yields CDR1 MNHEY and CDR2 SVGEGT. Trimming took 5 bases from V and 5 from J, leaving 12 bases between them. The DNA of the CDR3 is TGTGCCAGCAGTCACCGGACGGGCAATGAAAAACTGTTTTTT. This translates into CASSHRTGNEKLFF.

This clonotype was counted between two and nine times. V and J are TRBV6-5 and TRBJ1-6; a possible D gene is TRBD1 (6 bases). The germline V gene has CDR1 MNHEY and CDR2 SVGAGI. V was pared by 6 bases and J by 8 bases, with 8 bases between. The CDR3 has 12 residues. The CDR3 is CASRGGDSPLHF. CDR3 coding DNA: TGTGCCAGCAGAGGGGGGGATTCACCCCTCCACTTT.

A single count supports this clonotype. An end of the junction does not agree with germline; a read error may underlie this. The chain couples TRBV7-7 to TRBJ2-1, with D tentatively TRBD1 (5 bases). The germline gives CDR1 SSHAT, CDR2 FNYEAQ (reference sequence). The CDR3 runs 14 residues. The CDR3 DNA reads TGTGCTAGCAGCTTATCCTCCCAGGGCTATGAGCAGTTCTTC. Its translation is CASSLSSQGYEQFF.

The genes are TRBV5-1 and TRBJ2-6; D not resolved. The germline V gene encodes CDR1 SGHRS and CDR2 YFSETQ. The length of the CDR3 is 16 residues. V lost 1 base and J lost 0, with 8 bases in between. CDR3 coding DNA: TGCGCCAGCAGCTTGACCGACCGCTCTGGGGCCAACGTCCTGACTTTC. The encoded protein is CASSLTDRSGANVLTF.

J is TRBJ1-4 and V is TRBV20-1; 9 positions match TRBD1. J lost 7 bases, V lost 3 bases, and 3 bases had no gene match. This CDR3 comprises 13 residues. Looked up from germline, CDR1 is DFQATT and CDR2 is SNEGSKA (reference sequence). The CDR3 nucleotides read TGCAGTGCTAGGGGACAGGGAATTGAAAAACTGTTTTTT. Protein product: CSARGQGIEKLFF.

The genes are TRBV2 and TRBJ1-3; D is possibly TRBD1 (6 bases). The CDR3 covers 15 residues. The V gene lost 2 bases and the J gene lost 4 bases, with 12 bases spanning the gap. CDR1 and CDR2 (germline): SNHLY, FYNNEI. The DNA for the CDR3 is TGTGCCAGCAGTGAACGGGGGGGCACAGGAAACACCATATATTTT. Translated: CASSERGGTGNTIYF.

This clonotype was recorded only once. The chain links TRBV20-1 to TRBJ2-4; D uncertain. The CDR3 is 13 amino acids. The germline CDR1 and CDR2 sequences are DFQATT and SNEGSKA (reference sequence). Trimming cost V 1 base and J 5 bases, with 9 bases left between them. The CDR3: CSARVQAQNIQYF. CDR3 coding DNA: TGCAGTGCTAGAGTCCAGGCACAAAACATTCAGTACTTC.

The V call is TRBV7-2, the J call TRBJ2-3, with 8 bases matching TRBD1. CDR1 SGHTA and CDR2 FQGNSA come from the germline V gene. The length of the CDR3 is 16 residues. The junction had 9 bases not matched to a gene; V was cut back by 5 bases and J by 2 bases. The CDR3 nucleotides read TGTGCCAGCAGCGACAGGGGCCTCGCGTCCACAGATACGCAGTATTTT. As protein: CASSDRGLASTDTQYF.